This record looks at one TCR beta chain sequence and its context. The source of the sample is a study of memory CD4+ T cells and cytomegalovirus serostatus. Profiling relied on immunoSEQ multiplex PCR, and the TCRdb table lists in-frame clones only, not all of them. The data hold approximately 44,000 clones, with more than 65% observed a single time. The CDR3 has 14 residues. Trimming took 5 bases from V and 4 from J; bases not matched to a gene: 4. The V gene's germline CDR1 is SGHTA and CDR2 FQGTGA. The sort gate was single viable CD3+CD4+CD8-CD45RO+ cells for memory CD4+ T cells. The rearrangement joins TRBV7-3 to TRBJ1-2, with 10 bases matching TRBD1. The sample was memory CD4+ T cells from blood. This clonotype was obtained from an adult in good health and CMV-seronegative. This CDR3 is CASSPDRGGYGYTF. As DNA, the CDR3 is TGTGCCAGCAGCCCGGACAGGGGGGGCTATGGCTACACCTTC. Using reference TRBV7-3 and TRBJ1-2 for the parts outside the CDR3, the full variable domain is GAGVSQTPSNKVTEKGKYVELRCDPISGHTALYWYRQSLGQGPEFLIYFQGTGAADDSGLPNDRFFAVRPEGSVSTLKIQRTERGDSAVYLCASSPDRGGYGYTFGSGTRLTVV.